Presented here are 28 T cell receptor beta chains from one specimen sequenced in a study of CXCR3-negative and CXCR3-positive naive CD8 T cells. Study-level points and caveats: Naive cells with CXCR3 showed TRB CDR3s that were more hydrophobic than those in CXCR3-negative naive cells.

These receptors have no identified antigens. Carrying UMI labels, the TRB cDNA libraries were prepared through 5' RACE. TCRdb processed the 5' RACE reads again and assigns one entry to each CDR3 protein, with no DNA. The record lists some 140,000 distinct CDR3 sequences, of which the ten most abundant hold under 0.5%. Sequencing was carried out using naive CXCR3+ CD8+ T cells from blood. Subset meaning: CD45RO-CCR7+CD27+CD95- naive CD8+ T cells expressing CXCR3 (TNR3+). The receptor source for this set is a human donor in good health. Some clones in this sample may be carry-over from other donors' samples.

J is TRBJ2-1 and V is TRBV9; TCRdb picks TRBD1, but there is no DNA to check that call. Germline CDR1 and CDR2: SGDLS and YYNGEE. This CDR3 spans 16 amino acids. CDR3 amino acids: CASSVAVGPSYNEQFF.

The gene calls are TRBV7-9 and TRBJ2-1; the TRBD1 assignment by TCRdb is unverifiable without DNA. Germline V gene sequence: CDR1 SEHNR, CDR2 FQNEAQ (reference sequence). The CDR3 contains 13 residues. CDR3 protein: CASSGRGVNEQFF.

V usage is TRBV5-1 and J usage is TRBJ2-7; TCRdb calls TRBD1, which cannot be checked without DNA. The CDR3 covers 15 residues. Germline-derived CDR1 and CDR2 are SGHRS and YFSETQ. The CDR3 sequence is CASSLSWTGAYEQYF.

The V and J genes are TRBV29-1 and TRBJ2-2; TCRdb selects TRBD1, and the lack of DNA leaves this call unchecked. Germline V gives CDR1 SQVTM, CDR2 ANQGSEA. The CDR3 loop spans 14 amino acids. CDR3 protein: CSVGASGMGGELFF.

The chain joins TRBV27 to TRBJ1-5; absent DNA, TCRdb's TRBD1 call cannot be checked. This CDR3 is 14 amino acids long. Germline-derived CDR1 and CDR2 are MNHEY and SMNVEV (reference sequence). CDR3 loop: CASSLMYGTQPQHF.

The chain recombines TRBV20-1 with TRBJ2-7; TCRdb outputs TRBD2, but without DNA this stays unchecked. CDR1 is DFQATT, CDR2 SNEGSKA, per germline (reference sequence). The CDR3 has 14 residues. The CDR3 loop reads CSAKLAGVTDEQYF.

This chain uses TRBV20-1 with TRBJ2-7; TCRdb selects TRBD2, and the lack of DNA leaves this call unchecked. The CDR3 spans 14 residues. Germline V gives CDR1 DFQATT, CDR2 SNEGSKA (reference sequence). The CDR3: CSARPIGTSYEQYF.

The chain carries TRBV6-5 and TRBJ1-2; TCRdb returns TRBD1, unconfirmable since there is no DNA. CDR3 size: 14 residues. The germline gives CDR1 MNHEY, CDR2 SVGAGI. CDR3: CASTPRGIYYGYTF.

This CDR3 reads CATRRGTSGPETGELFF. The chain carries TRBV6-4 and TRBJ2-2; TCRdb indicates TRBD2, and absent DNA this call remains unverified. The CDR3 is made up of 17 amino acids. Germline CDR1 and CDR2: MRHNA and SNTAGT.

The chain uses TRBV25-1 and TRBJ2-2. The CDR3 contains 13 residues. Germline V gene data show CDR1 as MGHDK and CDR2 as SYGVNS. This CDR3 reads CASSEHGLGELFF.

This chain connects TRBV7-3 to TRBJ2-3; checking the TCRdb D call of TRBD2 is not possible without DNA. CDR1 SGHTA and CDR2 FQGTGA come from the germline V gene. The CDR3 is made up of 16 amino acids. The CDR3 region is CASSLEGLAGTDTQYF.

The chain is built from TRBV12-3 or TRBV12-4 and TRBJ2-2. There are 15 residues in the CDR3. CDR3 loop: CASTERQGITGELFF.

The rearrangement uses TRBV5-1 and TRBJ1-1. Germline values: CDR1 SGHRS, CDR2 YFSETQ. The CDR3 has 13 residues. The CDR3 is CASSSLTWTEAFF.

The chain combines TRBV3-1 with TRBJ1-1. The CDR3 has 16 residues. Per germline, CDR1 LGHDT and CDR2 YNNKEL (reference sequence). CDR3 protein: CASSPPGGPMNTEAFF.

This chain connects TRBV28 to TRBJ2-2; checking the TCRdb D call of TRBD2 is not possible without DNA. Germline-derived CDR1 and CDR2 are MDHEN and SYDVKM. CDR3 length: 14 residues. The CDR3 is CASNTGGDTGELFF. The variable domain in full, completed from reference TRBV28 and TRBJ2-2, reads DVKVTQSSRYLVKRTGEKVFLECVQDMDHENMFWYRQDPGLGLRLIYFSYDVKMKEKGDIPEGYSVSREKKERFSLILESASTNQTSMYLCASNTGGDTGELFFGEGSRLTVL.

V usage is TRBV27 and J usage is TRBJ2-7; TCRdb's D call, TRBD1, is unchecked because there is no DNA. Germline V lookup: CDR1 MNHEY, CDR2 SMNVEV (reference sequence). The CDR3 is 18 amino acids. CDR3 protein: CASRPYGLGLPTPYEQYF.

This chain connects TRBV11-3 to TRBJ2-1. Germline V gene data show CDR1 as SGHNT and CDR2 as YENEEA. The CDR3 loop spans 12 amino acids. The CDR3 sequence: CASSSIYNEQFF.

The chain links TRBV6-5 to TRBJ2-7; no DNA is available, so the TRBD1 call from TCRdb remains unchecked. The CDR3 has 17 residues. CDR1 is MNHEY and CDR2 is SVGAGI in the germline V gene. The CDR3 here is CASSPSFPAVSSYEQYF.

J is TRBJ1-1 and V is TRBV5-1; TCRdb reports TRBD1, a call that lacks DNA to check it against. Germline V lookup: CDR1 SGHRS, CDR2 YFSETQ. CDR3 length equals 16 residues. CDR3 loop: CASSSQGGRGNTEAFF.

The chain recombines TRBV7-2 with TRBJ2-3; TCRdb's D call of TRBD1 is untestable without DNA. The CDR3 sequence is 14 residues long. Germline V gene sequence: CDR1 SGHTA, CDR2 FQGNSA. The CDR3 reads CASSSAGGSDTQYF.

The CDR3 spells CASRDSLHGSYNEQFF. The chain couples TRBV7-2 to TRBJ2-1; TCRdb lists TRBD1, though no DNA is available to test this call. Germline V gives CDR1 SGHTA, CDR2 FQGNSA. This CDR3 is 16 amino acids long.

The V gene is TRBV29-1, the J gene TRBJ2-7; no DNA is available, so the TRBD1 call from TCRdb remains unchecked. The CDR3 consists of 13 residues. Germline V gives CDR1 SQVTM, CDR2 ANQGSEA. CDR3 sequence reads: CSVTGQGPYEQYF.

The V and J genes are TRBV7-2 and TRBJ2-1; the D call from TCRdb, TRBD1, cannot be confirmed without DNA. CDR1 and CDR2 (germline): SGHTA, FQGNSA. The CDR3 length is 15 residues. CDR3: CASSYTPGRPNEQFF.

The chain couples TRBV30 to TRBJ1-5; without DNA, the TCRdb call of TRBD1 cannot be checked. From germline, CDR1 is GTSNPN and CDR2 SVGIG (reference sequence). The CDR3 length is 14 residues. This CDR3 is CAWTTGISNQPQHF. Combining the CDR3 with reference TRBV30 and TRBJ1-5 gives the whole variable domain SQTIHQWPATLVQPVGSPLSLECTVEGTSNPNLYWYRQAAGRGLQLLFYSVGIGQISSEVPQNLSASRPQDRQFILSSKKLLLSDSGFYLCAWTTGISNQPQHFGDGTRLSIL.

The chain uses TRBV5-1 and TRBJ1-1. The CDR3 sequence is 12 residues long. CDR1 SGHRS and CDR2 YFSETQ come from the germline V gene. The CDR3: CASSLEGAEAFF.

The CDR3 sequence is CASSIRGSSYNEQFF. The gene calls are TRBV13 and TRBJ2-1; TCRdb's D call of TRBD1 is untestable without DNA. CDR3 length equals 15 residues. Looked up from germline, CDR1 is PRHDT and CDR2 is FYEKMQ (reference sequence).

This chain's CDR3 is CSASWGQGTYEQYF. The gene calls are TRBV20-1 and TRBJ2-7; TCRdb's D gene call, TRBD1, goes unchecked for lack of DNA. This CDR3 has 14 amino acids. CDR1 is DFQATT and CDR2 is SNEGSKA in the germline V gene (reference sequence).

CDR3 protein: CSVEVSIRETQYF. The gene calls are TRBV29-1 and TRBJ2-5. This CDR3 contains 13 residues. Germline V gene data show CDR1 as SQVTM and CDR2 as ANQGSEA.